This TCR beta chain was profiled in a study of long-term antiretroviral therapy in people with HIV. Running of the v3.0 immunoSEQ assay took place at survey level. Assay used: immunoSEQ multiplex PCR; TCRdb lists only in-frame clones, some missing. This sample has roughly 20,000 clones, with roughly 86% found just once. In the case of this clone: Its antigen is not identified.

Study results and limitations: HIV repertoires spanned narrower CDR3 length ranges than controls. The repertoire was dominated at all time points by clones expanded before ART. ART adherence, viral resistance and therapy changes were not recorded.

V gave up 0 bases and J gave up 3 bases, with 9 bases separating them. Germline CDR1 and CDR2: LGHNA and YSLEER. This CDR3 comprises 15 residues. Inclusion required at least two post-ART and at least one pre-ART PBMC samples. The sequence was collected from a man aged 35 to 55 with HIV. The chain joins TRBV4-3 to TRBJ1-5; the D is unclear. Material: unsorted PBMCs, obtained 0.5 years after starting antiretroviral therapy. CDR3 in amino acids: CASSQDFISNQPQHF. In DNA form, the CDR3 reads TGCGCCAGCAGCCAAGATTTCATCTCCAATCAGCCCCAGCATTTT.